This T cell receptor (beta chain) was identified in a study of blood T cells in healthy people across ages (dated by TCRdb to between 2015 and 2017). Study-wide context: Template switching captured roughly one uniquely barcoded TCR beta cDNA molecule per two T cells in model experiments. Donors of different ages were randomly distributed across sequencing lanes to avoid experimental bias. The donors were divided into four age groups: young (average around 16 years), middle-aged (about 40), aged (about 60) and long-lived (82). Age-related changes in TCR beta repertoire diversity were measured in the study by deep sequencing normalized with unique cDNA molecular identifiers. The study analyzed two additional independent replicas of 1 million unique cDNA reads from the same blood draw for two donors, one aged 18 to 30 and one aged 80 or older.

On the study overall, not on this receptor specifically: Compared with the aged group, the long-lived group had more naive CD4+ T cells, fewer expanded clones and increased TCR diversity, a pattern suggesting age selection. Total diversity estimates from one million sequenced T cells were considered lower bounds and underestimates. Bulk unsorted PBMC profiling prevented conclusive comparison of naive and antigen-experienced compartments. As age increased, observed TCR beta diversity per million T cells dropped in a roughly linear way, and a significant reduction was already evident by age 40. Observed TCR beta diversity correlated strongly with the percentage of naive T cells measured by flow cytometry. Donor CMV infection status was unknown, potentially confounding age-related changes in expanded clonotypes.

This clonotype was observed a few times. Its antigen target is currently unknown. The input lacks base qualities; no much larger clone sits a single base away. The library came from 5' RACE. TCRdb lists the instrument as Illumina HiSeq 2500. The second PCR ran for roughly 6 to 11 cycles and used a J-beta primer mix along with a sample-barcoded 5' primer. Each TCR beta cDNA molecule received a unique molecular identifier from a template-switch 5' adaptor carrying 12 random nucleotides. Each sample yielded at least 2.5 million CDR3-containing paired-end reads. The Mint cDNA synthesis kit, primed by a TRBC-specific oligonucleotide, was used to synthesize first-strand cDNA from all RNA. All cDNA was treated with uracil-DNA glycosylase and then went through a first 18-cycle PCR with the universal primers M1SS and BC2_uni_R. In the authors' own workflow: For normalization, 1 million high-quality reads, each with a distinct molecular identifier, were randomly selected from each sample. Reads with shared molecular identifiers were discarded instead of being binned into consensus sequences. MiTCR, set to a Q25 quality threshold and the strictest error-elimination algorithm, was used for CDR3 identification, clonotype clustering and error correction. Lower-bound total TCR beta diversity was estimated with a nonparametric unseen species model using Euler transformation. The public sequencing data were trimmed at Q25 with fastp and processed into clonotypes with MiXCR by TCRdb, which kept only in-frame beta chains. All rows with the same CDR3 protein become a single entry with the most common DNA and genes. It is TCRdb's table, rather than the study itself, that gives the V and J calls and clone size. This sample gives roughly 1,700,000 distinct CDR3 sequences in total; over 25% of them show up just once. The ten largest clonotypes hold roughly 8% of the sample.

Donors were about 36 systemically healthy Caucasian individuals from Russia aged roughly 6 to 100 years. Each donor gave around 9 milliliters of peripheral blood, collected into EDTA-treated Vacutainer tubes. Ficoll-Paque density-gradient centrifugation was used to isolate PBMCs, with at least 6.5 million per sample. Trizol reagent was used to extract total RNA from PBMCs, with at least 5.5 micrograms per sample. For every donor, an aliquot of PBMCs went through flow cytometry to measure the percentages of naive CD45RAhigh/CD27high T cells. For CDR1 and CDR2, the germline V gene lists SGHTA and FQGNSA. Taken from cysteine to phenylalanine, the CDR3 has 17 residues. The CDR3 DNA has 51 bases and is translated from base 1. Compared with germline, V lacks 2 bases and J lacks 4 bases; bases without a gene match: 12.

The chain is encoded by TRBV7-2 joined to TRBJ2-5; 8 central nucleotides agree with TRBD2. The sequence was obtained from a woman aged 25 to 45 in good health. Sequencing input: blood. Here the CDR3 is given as CASSLTSSGSRGETQYF. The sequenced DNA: TGTGCCAGCAGCTTAACTTCTAGCGGGTCTCGGGGAGAGACCCAGTACTTC. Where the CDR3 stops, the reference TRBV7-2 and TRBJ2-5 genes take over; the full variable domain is GAGVSQSPSNKVTEKGKDVELRCDPISGHTALYWYRQSLGQGLEFLIYFQGNSAPDKSGLPSDRFSAERTGGSVSTLTIQRTQQEDSAVYLCASSLTSSGSRGETQYFGPGTRLLVL.